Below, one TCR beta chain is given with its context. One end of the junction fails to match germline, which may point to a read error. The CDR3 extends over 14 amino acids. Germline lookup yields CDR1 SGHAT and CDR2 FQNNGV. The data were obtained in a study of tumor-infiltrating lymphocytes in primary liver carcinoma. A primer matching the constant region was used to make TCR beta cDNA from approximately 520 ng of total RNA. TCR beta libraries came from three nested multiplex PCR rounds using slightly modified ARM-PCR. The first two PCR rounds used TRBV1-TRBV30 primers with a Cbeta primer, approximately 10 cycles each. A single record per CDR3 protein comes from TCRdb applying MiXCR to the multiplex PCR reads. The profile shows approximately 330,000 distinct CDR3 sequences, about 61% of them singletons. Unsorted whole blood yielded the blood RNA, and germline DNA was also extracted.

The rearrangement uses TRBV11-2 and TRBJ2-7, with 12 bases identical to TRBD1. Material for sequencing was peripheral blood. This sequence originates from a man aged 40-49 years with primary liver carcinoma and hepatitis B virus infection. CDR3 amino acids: CTSSPGTGGYEQYF. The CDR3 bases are TGTACCAGCAGTCCCGGGACAGGGGGCTACGAGCAATACTTC.